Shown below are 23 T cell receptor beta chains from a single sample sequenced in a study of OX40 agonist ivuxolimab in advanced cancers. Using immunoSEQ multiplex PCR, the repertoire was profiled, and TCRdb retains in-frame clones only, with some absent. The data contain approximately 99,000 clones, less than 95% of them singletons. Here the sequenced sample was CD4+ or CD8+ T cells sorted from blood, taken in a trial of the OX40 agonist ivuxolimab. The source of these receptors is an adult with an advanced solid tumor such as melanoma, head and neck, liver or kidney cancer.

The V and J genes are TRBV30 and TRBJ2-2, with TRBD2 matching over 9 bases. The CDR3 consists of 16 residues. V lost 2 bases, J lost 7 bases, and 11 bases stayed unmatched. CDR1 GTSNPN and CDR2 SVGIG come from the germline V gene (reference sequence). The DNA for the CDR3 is TGTGCCTGGAGTCCGAAGGCGGGAGGGCGGGGCGGGGAGCTGTTTTTT. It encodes CAWSPKAGGRGGELFF.

The CDR3 loop is CASSSSGTSGFTGELFF. For the CDR3, the DNA is TGTGCCAGCAGCTCGTCTGGGACTAGCGGGTTCACCGGGGAGCTGTTTTTT. The rearrangement uses TRBV11-3 and TRBJ2-2, with 12 bases matching TRBD2. The CDR3 totals 17 residues. The V and J ends lost 4 bases and 4 bases, in that order; junction bases with no gene match: 7. CDR1 is SGHNT, CDR2 YENEEA, per germline.

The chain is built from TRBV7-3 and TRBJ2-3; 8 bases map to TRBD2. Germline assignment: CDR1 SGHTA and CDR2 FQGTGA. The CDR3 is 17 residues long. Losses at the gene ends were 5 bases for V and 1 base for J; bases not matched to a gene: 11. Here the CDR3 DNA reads TGTGCCAGCAGCCAGGTAGTGGCGGGGGGAGGCACAGATACGCAGTATTTT. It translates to CASSQVVAGGGTDTQYF.

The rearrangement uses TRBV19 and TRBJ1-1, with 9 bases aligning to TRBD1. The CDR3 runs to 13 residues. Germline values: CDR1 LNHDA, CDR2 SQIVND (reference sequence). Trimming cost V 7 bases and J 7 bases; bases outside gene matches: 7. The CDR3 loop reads CASTGQGIGEAFF. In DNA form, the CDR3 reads TGTGCCAGTACCGGACAGGGGATAGGTGAAGCTTTCTTT.

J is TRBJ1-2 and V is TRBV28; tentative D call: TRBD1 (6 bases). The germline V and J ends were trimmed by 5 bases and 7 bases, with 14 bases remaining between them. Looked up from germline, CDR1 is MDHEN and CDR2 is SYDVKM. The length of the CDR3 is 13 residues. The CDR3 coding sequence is TGTGCCAGCAGTCAAACAGGGATAGGTGGCTACACCTTC. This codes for CASSQTGIGGYTF.

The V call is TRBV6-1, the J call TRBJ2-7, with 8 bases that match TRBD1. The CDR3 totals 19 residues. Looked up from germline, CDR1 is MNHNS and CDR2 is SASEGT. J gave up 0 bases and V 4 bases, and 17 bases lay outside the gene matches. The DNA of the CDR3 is TGTGCCAGCAGTGTGCCCCCTGGGACAGGCGCCCTTTCCTCCTACGAGCAGTACTTC. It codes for CASSVPPGTGALSSYEQYF.

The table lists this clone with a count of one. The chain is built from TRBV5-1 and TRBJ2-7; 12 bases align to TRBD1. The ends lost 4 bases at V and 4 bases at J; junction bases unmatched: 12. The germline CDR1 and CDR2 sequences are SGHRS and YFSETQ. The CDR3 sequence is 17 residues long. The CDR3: CASSPWGQGAGLYEQYF. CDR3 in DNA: TGCGCCAGCAGCCCCTGGGGACAGGGGGCGGGTTTGTACGAGCAGTACTTC.

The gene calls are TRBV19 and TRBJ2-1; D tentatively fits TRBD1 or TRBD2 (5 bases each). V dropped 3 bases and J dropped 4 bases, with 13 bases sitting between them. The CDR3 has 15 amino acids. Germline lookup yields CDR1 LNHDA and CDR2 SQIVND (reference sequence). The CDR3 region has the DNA TGTGCCAGTAGTATCCCGGGACGGCAGTACAATGAGCAGTTCTTC. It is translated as CASSIPGRQYNEQFF.

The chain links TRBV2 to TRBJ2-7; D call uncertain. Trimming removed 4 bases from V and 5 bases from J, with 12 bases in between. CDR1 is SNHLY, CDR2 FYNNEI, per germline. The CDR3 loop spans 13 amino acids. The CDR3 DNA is TGTGCCAGCAGTGTCTCCCAAATAGACGAGCAGTACTTC. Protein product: CASSVSQIDEQYF.

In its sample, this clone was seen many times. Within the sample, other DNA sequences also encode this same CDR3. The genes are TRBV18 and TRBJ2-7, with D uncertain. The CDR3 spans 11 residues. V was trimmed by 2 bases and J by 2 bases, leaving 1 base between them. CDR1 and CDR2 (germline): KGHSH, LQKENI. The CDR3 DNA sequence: TGTGCCAGCTCACCAGCCTACGAGCAGTACTTC. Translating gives CASSPAYEQYF.

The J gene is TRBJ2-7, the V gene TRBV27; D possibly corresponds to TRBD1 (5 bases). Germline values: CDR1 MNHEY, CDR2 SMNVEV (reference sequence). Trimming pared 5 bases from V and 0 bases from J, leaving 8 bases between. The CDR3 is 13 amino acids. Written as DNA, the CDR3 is TGTGCCAGCAGTCGGCAGGGCTCCTACGAGCAGTACTTC. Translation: CASSRQGSYEQYF.

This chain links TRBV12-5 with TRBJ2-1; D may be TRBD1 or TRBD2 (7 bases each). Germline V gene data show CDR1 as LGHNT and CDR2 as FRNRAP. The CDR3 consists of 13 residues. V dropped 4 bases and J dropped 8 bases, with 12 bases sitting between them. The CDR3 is CASGSQGRDEQFF. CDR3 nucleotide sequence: TGTGCTAGTGGTTCACAGGGGAGGGATGAGCAGTTCTTC.

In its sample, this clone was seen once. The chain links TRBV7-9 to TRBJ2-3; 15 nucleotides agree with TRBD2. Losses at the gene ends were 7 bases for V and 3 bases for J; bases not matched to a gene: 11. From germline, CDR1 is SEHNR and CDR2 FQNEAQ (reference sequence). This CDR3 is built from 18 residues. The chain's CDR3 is CASTPLGLAGGPTDTQYF. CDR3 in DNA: TGTGCCAGCACCCCTCTAGGACTAGCGGGGGGGCCTACAGATACGCAGTATTTT.

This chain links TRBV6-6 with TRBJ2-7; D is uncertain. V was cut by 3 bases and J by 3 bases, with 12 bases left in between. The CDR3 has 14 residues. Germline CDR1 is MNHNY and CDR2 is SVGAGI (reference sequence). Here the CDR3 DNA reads TGTGCCAGCAGTTATTCCGGGTGGGGCTACGAGCAGTACTTC. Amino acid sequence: CASSYSGWGYEQYF.

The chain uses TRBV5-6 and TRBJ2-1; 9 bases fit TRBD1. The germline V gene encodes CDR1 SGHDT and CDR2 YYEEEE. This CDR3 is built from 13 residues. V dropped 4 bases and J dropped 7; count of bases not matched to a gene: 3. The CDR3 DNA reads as TGTGCCAGCAGCGGGACAGGGCGAAATGAGCAGTTCTTC. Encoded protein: CASSGTGRNEQFF.

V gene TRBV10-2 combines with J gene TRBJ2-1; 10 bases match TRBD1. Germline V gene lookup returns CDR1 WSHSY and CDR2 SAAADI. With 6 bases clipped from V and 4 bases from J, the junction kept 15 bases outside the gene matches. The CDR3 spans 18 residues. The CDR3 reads CASSKVGTGANLYNEQFF. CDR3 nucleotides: TGCGCCAGCAGCAAGGTTGGGACAGGGGCCAACTTATACAATGAGCAGTTCTTC.

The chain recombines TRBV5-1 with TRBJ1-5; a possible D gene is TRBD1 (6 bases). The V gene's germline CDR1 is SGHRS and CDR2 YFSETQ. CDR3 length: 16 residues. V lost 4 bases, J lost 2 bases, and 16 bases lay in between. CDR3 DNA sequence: TGCGCCAGCAGCCCGGGAGGGGGTTACGGCAATCAGCCCCAGCATTTT. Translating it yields CASSPGGGYGNQPQHF.

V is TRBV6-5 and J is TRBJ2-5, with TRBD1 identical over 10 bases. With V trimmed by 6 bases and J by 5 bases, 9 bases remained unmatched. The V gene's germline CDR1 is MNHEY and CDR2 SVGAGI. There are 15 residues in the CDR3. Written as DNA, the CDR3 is TGTGCCAGCAGAAGGACAGGGGGTCGGGGTGAGACCCAGTACTTC. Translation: CASRRTGGRGETQYF.

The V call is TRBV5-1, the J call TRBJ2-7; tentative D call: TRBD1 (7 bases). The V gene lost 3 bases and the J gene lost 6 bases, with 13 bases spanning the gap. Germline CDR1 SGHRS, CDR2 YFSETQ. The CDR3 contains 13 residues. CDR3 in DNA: TGCGCCAGCAGCTCCCAGGGGGGACTCGAGCAGTACTTC. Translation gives CASSSQGGLEQYF.

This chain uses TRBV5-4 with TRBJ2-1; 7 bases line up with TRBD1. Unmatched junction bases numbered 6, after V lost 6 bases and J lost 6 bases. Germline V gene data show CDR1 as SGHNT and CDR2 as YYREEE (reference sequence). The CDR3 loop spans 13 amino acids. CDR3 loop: CASKKGATNEQFF. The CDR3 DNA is TGTGCCAGCAAAAAGGGGGCCACCAATGAGCAGTTCTTC.

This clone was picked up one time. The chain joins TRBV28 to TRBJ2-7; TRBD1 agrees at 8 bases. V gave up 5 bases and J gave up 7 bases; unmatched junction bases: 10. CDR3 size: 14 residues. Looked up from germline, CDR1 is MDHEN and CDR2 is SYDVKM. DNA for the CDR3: TGTGCCAGCAGTGAGGGACAGGACACGAGGGAGCAGTACTTC. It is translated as CASSEGQDTREQYF.

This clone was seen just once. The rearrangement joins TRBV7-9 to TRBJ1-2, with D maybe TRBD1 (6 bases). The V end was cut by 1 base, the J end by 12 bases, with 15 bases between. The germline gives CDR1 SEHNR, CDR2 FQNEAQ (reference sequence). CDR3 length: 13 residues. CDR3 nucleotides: TGTGCCAGCAGCTTAGGAGCACAGGGCTCCGACACCTTC. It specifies CASSLGAQGSDTF.

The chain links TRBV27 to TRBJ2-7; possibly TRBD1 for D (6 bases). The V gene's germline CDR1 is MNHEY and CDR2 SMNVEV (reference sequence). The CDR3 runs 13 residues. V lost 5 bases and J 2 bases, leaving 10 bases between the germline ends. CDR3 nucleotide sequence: TGTGCCAGCAGTATACAGGGTACCTACGAGCAGTACTTC. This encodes CASSIQGTYEQYF.